The entry below gives a single T cell receptor (beta chain) sequence along with its context. Its matching antigen is unknown. Use of 60 Vbeta and 13 Jbeta primers characterized the PCR. Clones were read by immunoSEQ multiplex PCR, and TCRdb kept only the in-frame ones, dropping some. This table has 100,000 to 150,000 clones, 77% appearing once. The record originates from a study of cytomegalovirus exposure and HLA in healthy donors. Germline assignment: CDR1 ENHRY and CDR2 SYGVKD. V lost 0 bases to trimming and J lost 4 bases, with 9 bases between them. This CDR3 spans 14 amino acids. Whole-study findings and limits: CMV serostatus was the only recorded immune exposure for donors. In vitro confirmation showed three CMV-associated chains to be CMV antigen specific. Later, an analysis showed that TCR beta chains associated with HLA were more clonally expanded than others that were equally common.

V and J are TRBV10-3 and TRBJ1-2, with a possible D match to TRBD1 (5 bases). The sample taken for sequencing was PBMCs. The TCR originated in a man between 18 and 35 years old in good health and CMV-seropositive. This CDR3 is CAISESTVTYGYTF. CDR3 in DNA: TGTGCCATCAGTGAGTCGACAGTAACCTATGGCTACACCTTC.